This T cell receptor (beta chain) was identified in a study of T cells in Graves' hyperthyroidism and ophthalmopathy. Ophthalmopathy patients all had a Clinical Activity Score of at least 3, a NOSPECS grade of at least 4 and disease under 3 months old. Pregnant or lactating patients were excluded, as were those with uncontrolled infection or other autoimmune disease. TCR beta CDR3 region amplification was performed from RNA transcripts. HTBI primers were employed in a first-round RT-PCR of the TCR CDR3. TCRdb recomputed calls from the multiplex PCR reads with MiXCR, one row per CDR3 protein. The repertoire has a few hundred thousand distinct CDR3 sequences, approximately 23% of them found once; the top ten carry approximately 49%. The receptor was derived from a woman in her sixties or seventies with Graves' ophthalmopathy. Specimen: blood.

For the CDR3, the DNA is TGTGCCAGCTCACCACAGACAGGGAGTGTGAGCAGCTACACCTTC. Protein sequence: CASSPQTGSVSSYTF. The rearrangement joins TRBV18 to TRBJ1-2; 7 bases agree with TRBD1. Germline V gives CDR1 KGHSH, CDR2 LQKENI. This CDR3 has 15 amino acids. J was trimmed by 9 bases and V by 1 base; bases with no gene match: 11.